What follows describes a single TCR beta chain. Its antigen remains unidentified. The sample comes from a study of type 1 regulatory T cells. The overall study: T-allo10 is an in vitro-generated, Tr1-enriched CD4 T cell product specific for alloantigen.

Looked up from germline, CDR1 is MGHRA and CDR2 is YSYEKL. The CDR3 sequence is 12 residues long. The V and J ends lost 4 bases and 6 bases respectively, with 8 bases between them. TCRdb re-analysed the reads in MiXCR, keeping a single row per CDR3 protein. The profile shows around 69,000 distinct CDR3 sequences, about three fifths of them singletons. This TCR derives from a human donor in good health. The sample comprised cultured T cells, either the whole culture or a sorted T cell fraction (not recorded which). Subset meaning: Tr1-enriched cell product generated in vitro against host alloantigens. The chain is built from TRBV4-1 and TRBJ2-3; D is unresolved. The CDR3 loop reads CASSRPSDTQYF. In DNA, the CDR3 is TGCGCCAGCAGCCGGCCATCGGATACGCAGTATTTT.